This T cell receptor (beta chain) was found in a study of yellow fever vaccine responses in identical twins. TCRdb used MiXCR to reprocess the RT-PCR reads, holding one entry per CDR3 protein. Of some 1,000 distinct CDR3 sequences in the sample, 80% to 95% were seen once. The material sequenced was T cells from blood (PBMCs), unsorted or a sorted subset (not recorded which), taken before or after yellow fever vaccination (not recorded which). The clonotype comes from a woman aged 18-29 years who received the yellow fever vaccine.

CDR3 sequence reads: CASSPQGFSEAFF. The CDR3 DNA sequence: TGCGCCAGCAGCCCGCAGGGGTTTTCTGAAGCTTTCTTT. The chain joins TRBV5-1 to TRBJ1-1, with a weak D call TRBD1 (6 bases). Trimming stripped 4 bases from V and 6 bases from J, with 13 bases between. Germline V CDR1 and CDR2: SGHRS, YFSETQ. The CDR3 loop spans 13 amino acids.